The clone carrying this TCR beta chain was recorded only once. Per the authors' pipeline: Amplification of reference gene primers provided the estimated nucleated cell counts. Repertoires were generated with immunoSEQ multiplex PCR, while TCRdb's copy carries only in-frame clones and drops some. Clone size and the V and J calls come from that table; the DNA yielded D and trimming. Of more than 95,000 clones listed, about 89% are singletons. The data were taken from a study of blood T cell repertoires in COVID-19. Study in general: The United States, Italy and Spain supplied acute and convalescent COVID-19 samples. The analysed material was cDNA or gDNA that came from T cells, B-cell-depleted T cells, or PBMCs.

Sequencing was carried out using peripheral blood. The TCR originated in a man aged 45-60 years with acute or convalescent COVID-19.

The CDR3 DNA is TGCAGCGTTCTCCCCGTGAACACCGGGGAGCTGTTTTTT. Encoded protein: CSVLPVNTGELFF. This rearrangement joins TRBV29-1 to TRBJ2-2; D unresolved. CDR1 and CDR2 (germline): SQVTM, ANQGSEA. CDR3 length equals 13 residues. V shed 5 bases and J shed 1 base, with 8 bases lying between them.